This TCR beta chain was recovered during a study of blood T cells in healthy people across ages. The CDR3 extends over 15 amino acids. The V gene's germline CDR1 is MNHEY and CDR2 SMNVEV (reference sequence). A sample-barcoded 5' primer and a J-beta primer mix were used in a second PCR of roughly 6 to 11 cycles. TCRdb processed the 5' RACE reads anew with MiXCR; each CDR3 protein has one entry. The sample lists roughly 680,000 distinct CDR3 sequences, approximately 52% seen once, with around an eighth in the top ten. The sequenced sample consisted of blood. The receptor's source is a woman older than 75 in good health. This chain connects TRBV27 to TRBJ2-7, with 12 bases matching TRBD1. The J call could be wrong; TRBJ2-5 is a better fit for the DNA end. The CDR3 DNA reads as TGTGCCAGCAGTCCACTTGGGACAGGGGGCGAGACCCAGTACTTC. Its translation is CASSPLGTGGETQYF.